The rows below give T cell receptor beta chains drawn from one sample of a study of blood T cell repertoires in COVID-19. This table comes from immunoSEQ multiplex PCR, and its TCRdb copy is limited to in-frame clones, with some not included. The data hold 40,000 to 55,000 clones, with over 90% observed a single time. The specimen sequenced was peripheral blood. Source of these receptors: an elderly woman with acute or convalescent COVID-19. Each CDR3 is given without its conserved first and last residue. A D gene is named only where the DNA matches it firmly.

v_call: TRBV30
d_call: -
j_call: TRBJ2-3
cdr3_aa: AWSINSNTDTQY

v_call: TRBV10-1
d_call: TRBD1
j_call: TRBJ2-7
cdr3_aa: ASGSVDRDSYEQY

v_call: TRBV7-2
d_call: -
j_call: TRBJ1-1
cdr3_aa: ASSPQGRSTEAF

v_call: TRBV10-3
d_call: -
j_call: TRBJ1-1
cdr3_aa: AISEGLNTEAF

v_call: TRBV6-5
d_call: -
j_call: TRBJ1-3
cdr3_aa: ASSPTGGPRNTIY

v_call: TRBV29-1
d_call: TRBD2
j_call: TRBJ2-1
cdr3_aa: SVEGTSGTLGEQF

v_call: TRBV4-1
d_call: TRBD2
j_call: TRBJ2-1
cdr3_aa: ASSQGSAGGPEQF

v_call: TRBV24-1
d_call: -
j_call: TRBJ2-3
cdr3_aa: ATSDPDLARDTQY

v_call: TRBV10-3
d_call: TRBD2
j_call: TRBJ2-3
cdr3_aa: AIRTTSGRSQY

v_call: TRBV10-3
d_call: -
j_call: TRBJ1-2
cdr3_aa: AISHEGSYGYT

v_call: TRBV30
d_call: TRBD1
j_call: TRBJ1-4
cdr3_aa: AWRGNTGAAWEKLF

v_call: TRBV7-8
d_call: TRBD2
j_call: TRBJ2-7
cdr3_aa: ASSRGTSGSYEQY

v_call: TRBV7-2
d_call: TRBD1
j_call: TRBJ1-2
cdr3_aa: ASSHSTGSMGYGYT

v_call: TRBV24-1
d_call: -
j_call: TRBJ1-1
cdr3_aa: ATSVGVNTEAF

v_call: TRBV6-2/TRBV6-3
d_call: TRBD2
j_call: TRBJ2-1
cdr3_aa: ASSYTSAEVNEQF

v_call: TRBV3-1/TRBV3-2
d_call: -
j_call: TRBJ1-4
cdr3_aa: ASSHSQNGVNEKLF

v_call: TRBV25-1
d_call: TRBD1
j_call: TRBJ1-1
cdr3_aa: ASRDRGMNTEAF

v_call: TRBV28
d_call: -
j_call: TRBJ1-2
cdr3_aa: ASGPGGYT

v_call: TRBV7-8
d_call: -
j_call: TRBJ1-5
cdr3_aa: ASSRDNNIRNQPQH

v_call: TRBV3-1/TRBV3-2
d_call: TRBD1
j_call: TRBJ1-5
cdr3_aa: ASSQDTGTGSNQPQH

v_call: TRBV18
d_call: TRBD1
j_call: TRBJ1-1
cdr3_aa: ASSFGTENTEAF

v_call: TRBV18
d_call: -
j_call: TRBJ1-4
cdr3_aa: ASSPSNSPNEKLF

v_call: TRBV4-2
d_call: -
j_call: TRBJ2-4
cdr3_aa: ASSQESGKSKNIQY

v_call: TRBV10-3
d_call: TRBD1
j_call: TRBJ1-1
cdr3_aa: AISESRAGGITEAF

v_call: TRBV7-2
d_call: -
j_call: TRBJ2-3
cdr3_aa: ASSSPSLARTDTQY

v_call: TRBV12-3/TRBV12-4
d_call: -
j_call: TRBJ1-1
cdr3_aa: ASSSVGAGAF

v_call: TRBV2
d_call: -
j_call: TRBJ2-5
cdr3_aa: ASGNRQGEETQY

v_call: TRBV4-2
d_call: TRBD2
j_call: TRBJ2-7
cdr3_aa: ASSPPGTSGSYEQY

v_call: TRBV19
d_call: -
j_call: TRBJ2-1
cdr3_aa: ASSSLTRVSNEQF